This TCR beta chain appears in the sequencing data of a study of shared clonotypes between healthy human individuals. The overall study: Donor composition was two women and three men, aged 18 to 49. General observations from the study: Sharing across four donors was highest in naive CD4 (roughly 5%) and lowest in memory CD8 (approximately 0.4%). Generation probabilities of non-shared clonotypes were lower (relative to those shared by all four donors).

This clone was recorded once. Its antigen is not identified. Per the germline V gene, CDR1 is MRHNA and CDR2 is SNTAGT. Trimming took off 5 bases at V and 4 bases at J, with 11 bases between the two ends. The CDR3 consists of 13 residues. In the original analysis: Sequence data from immunoSEQ were junction-only and lacked quality scores; consequently, filtering differed. Using immunoSEQ multiplex PCR, the repertoire was profiled, and TCRdb retains in-frame clones only, with some absent. The V and J calls and clone size are taken from that table; D and trimming were inferred from the DNA. The table shows roughly 1,500,000 clones, with approximately 98% occurring only once.

This sequence joins TRBV6-4 and TRBJ1-2, with unresolved D. The specimen sequenced was naive CD4+ T cells sorted from blood. The subset here: CD45RA+ positively selected. The source is a man between 25 and 39 years old in good health. Here the CDR3 DNA reads TGTGCCAGCAGTAAAGCGTGGAGCTATGGCTACACCTTC. Amino acid sequence: CASSKAWSYGYTF.